What follows describes a single T cell receptor (beta chain). Which antigen it targets is not known. No per-base quality is available; no much larger clone lies one base away. The goal of deep resolution MiSeq sequencing was a depth between 1 in 1 million and 1 in 200,000 T cells, and coverage averaged 10x per clonotype. The immunoSEQ hsTCRB Kit was used to generate TCR beta libraries. The study's own analysis went as follows. Data were analyzed with ImmunoSEQ Data Assistant and ImmunoSEQ Analyzer, with V, D and J genes assigned per IMGT definitions. Clonality, which ranges from 0 to 1, was calculated by subtracting the normalized Shannon entropy of productive rearrangement frequencies from one. Only overrepresented clonotypes making up at least 0.05% of the repertoire of each patient were included in the public clonotype analysis. Approximately 14 age-matched healthy donor repertoires from immuneACCESS served as clonality controls. Not all clones reach the TCRdb copy of this immuneACCESS table, which keeps in-frame sequences only. Checked studies attribute under half of the gap to unresolved V genes and leave the rest unexplained. The V and J calls and the clone size are those of that table, but D and trimming were determined from the DNA. This sample holds about 140,000 clones; more than 75% were observed only once. 7.6% of the sample rests with the top ten.

Approximately 2 micrograms of genomic DNA were extracted from cryopreserved PBMCs for TCR beta library preparation. Longitudinal blood samples from CLL patients on ibrutinib monotherapy were analyzed using high-throughput TCR beta sequencing. The patients were enrolled in a single-center, open-label phase 2 trial of ibrutinib monotherapy. From the germline V gene, CDR1 is SGHTA and CDR2 is FQGNSA. Trimmed from V: 2 bases; trimmed from J: 1 base; junction bases lacking a gene match: 0. Measured from the cysteine to the phenylalanine, the CDR3 is 14 residues long. The retained sequence is limited to the CDR3, 42 bases, with the frame set at the first base. This entry is derived from a study of cytotoxic CD8 clonotypes in ibrutinib-treated CLL (dated by TCRdb to the early 2020s). In terms of the full investigation: In this cohort, more than 14 patients were treatment-naive and 11 to 12 were relapsed/refractory, while roughly 17 had unmutated IGHV. Samples averaged approximately 260,000 productive templates and roughly 86,000 productive rearrangements. Response samples were taken after a median of 12 months on treatment, ranging from about 6 to 40 months. Cryopreserved peripheral blood mononuclear cells were collected before treatment, at response, and at either disease progression or sustained remission. Responses were partial in roughly 25 patients and complete in 2; after median 68 months follow-up, some 15 stayed in remission and approximately twelve progressed. All remission and progressive disease samples were collected while patients were still receiving ibrutinib. Longitudinal samples were available for about 30% of the roughly 86 trial participants. What the work shows at the level of the full study, not this receptor alone: Baseline clonality exceeded that of age-matched healthy donors and correlated strongly with circulating CD8+ T-cell counts. Public clonotypes were found to be uncommon and were observed to contract or remain stable during treatment; the increase in clonality was shown to reflect expansion of private clonotypes at ibrutinib response. Sampling times were not matched between patients in sustained remission and patients whose disease was progressing, and lymph node repertoires were not examined. An increase in clonality was observed at ibrutinib response, with clonality remaining stable during sustained remission and falling back toward baseline at progression.

The sequencing here drew on PBMCs, taken after 36 months of ibrutinib treatment. This receptor chain uses TRBV7-2 and TRBJ2-3, with 7 middle bases fitting TRBD2. The receptor was isolated from a human donor with chronic lymphocytic leukemia. The CDR3 sequence is CASSLLAGTDTQYF. The nucleotide sequence reads as follows: TGTGCCAGCAGCTTACTAGCGGGCACAGATACGCAGTATTTT.